These T cell receptor beta chains were read from a single sample in a study of cytomegalovirus exposure and HLA in healthy donors. The protocol was immunoSEQ multiplex PCR, while the TCRdb copy is restricted to in-frame clones and leaves out a portion. In the table there are some 130,000 clones, around four fifths of which are singletons. The sample was PBMCs. The receptors come from a man between 35 and 55 years old in good health and CMV-seronegative. Both conserved end residues are part of each CDR3. The order of the fields is V gene, CDR3 protein.

TRBV5-4	CASSLATQETQYF
TRBV6-6	CASSYGQEGSPLHF
TRBV7-3	CASSSRASRQGVGELFF
TRBV7-9	CASSSPGGAGLDTEAFF
TRBV7-2	CASSSGLPYNYGYTF
TRBV4-1	CASSHPSGQGAGELFF
TRBV29-1	CSVEWDRGRDDEQFF
TRBV19	CASTLRTGEFSEAFF
TRBV11-2	CASRRQGSYQETQYF
TRBV19	CASWGQGGNEQFF
TRBV27	CASSFGTSGLYNEQFF
TRBV10-3	CAISDQDRGQETQYF
TRBV27	CASSVTGGAGNTIYF
TRBV23-1	CASSPPPAVKNIQYF
TRBV7-3	CASSLGQWRGTGFDNEQFF
TRBV5-1	CASSVGTASYEQYF
TRBV28	CASSLTGGFGYTF
TRBV4-1	CASSSYSGGGEQFF
TRBV4-3	CASRSSRGTYNEQFF
TRBV15	CATSGDRRDGLRRVF
TRBV4-3	CASSQGIGGWSGANVLTF
TRBV6-5	CASSSRPGGNEKLFF
TRBV4-3	CASSQDPEGGYNEQFF
TRBV19	CASSIGTGGHYGYTF
TRBV6-5	CASSPRLRRETQYF
TRBV5-6	CASSLYQGARVSGYTF
TRBV18	CASSPIRGQSNEKLFF
TRBV18	CASSPVDSSYEQYF
TRBV4-3	CASSQGTAGLKVYTQYF